This T cell receptor (beta chain) originates from a study of blood T cell repertoires in COVID-19. For the study at large: Samples taken during acute and convalescent COVID-19 were collected in the United States, Italy and Spain. T cells, B-cell-depleted T cells, or PBMCs provided the cDNA or gDNA that served as material.

In the source study's methods: Amplified reference gene primers provided the basis for estimating nucleated cell counts. Assay used: immunoSEQ multiplex PCR; TCRdb lists only in-frame clones, some missing. V, J and clone size are those of that table, while D and trimming were read from the DNA. Seen here are 290,000 or so clones, around 90% observed once, and the top ten hold roughly 2%. This clone occurred once. The V and J ends lost 1 base and 1 base, in that order; junction bases with no gene match: 3. The CDR3 runs to 15 residues. Germline assignment: CDR1 LNHDA and CDR2 SQIVND (reference sequence).

This chain uses TRBV19 with TRBJ1-1; 7 bases are shared with TRBD1. Sequenced: peripheral blood. This clonotype was sampled from a man aged 18 to 30 with active or convalescent COVID-19. Here the CDR3 DNA reads TGTGCCAGTAGTATAGGAGACAGGGCGAACACTGAAGCTTTCTTT. Residues: CASSIGDRANTEAFF. The entire variable domain, with the rest obtained from reference TRBV19 and TRBJ1-1, is as follows: DGGITQSPKYLFRKEGQNVTLSCEQNLNHDAMYWYRQDPGQGLRLIYYSQIVNDFQKGDIAEGYSVSREKKESFPLTVTSAQKNPTAFYLCASSIGDRANTEAFFGQGTRLTVV.